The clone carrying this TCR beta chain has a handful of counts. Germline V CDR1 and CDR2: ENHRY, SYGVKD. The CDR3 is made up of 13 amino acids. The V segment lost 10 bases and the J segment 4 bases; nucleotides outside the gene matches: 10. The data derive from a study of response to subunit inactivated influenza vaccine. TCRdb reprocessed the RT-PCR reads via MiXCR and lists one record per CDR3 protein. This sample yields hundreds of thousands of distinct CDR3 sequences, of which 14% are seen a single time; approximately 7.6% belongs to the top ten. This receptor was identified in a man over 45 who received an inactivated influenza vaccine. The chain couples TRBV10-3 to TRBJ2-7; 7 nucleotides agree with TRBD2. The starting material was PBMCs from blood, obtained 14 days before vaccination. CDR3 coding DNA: TGTGCCAACCCCTGCGGGAGAGCTTACGAGCAGTACTTC. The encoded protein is CANPCGRAYEQYF.